One sample yielded the 13 T cell receptor beta chains listed below, sequenced in a study of blood T cell repertoires in COVID-19. Method: immunoSEQ multiplex PCR; TCRdb's copy keeps in-frame clones and lacks some. The table lists 90,000 to 120,000 clones, 84% of them singletons, with roughly 29% in the top ten. Sequenced input: peripheral blood. The receptors were sampled from a man aged 60 to 69 with acute or convalescent COVID-19.

This clone has only one observation. V usage is TRBV29-1 and J usage is TRBJ2-2; the D gene is possibly TRBD1 (6 bases). Germline V gives CDR1 SQVTM, CDR2 ANQGSEA. Trimming shortened V by 1 base and J by 5 bases, and 11 bases separated the two germline ends. This CDR3 is built from 14 residues. CDR3 residues: CSVEAGTPTGELFF. The CDR3 DNA follows: TGCAGCGTTGAAGCCGGGACACCTACCGGGGAGCTGTTTTTT.

V is TRBV15 and J is TRBJ1-5, with D possibly being TRBD1 (5 bases). V shed 1 base and J shed 7 bases, with 20 bases lying between them. This CDR3 is 17 amino acids long. Per the germline V gene, CDR1 is LNHNV and CDR2 is YYDKDF (reference sequence). The CDR3 here is CATSRGSGGALVQPQHF. For the CDR3, the DNA is TGTGCCACCAGCAGAGGTTCCGGTGGGGCTCTGGTCCAGCCCCAGCATTTT.

The chain couples TRBV24-1 to TRBJ1-2; D is ambiguous. Germline assignment: CDR1 KGHDR and CDR2 SFDVKD. There are 16 residues in the CDR3. Trimming cost V 4 bases and J 4 bases, with 18 bases left between them. CDR3 DNA: TGTGCCACCAGTGAAGGCCCGGGTTTCTTTTCCTATGGCTACACCTTC. It specifies CATSEGPGFFSYGYTF.

V gene TRBV5-1 combines with J gene TRBJ1-6; 10 positions match TRBD1. From germline, CDR1 is SGHRS and CDR2 YFSETQ. This CDR3 spans 14 amino acids. V gave up 3 bases and J gave up 10 bases; unmatched junction bases: 4. DNA for the CDR3: TGCGCCAGCAGCTCACGGACAGGGGGATCACCCCTCCACTTT. Translation gives CASSSRTGGSPLHF.

V usage is TRBV10-3 and J usage is TRBJ2-1; 11 bases are a match to TRBD2. Unmatched junction bases numbered 11, after V lost 4 bases and J lost 0 bases. The CDR3 loop spans 19 amino acids. Germline CDR1 reads ENHRY; CDR2 reads SYGVKD. The CDR3 loop is CAISAGGLAGGSSYNEQFF. CDR3 bases: TGTGCCATCAGTGCAGGGGGGCTAGCGGGAGGATCCTCCTACAATGAGCAGTTCTTC.

For this clone: An end of the junction does not agree with germline; a read error may underlie this. The chain couples TRBV3-1 (or the pseudogene TRBV3-2) to TRBJ2-7, with D perhaps TRBD2 (6 bases). The CDR3 has 14 amino acids. CDR1 and CDR2 from the germline V gene are LGHDT and YNNKEL (reference sequence). The CDR3 DNA follows: TGTGCCAGCAGCCAAGTACCGGGCGGGGCTGGGTCTCGGTTC. Translated, it gives CASSQVPGGAGSRF.

This clone was detected only once. The J gene is TRBJ2-7, the V gene TRBV20-1; D is uncertain. Deletions cut 3 bases from V and 3 bases from J, with 12 bases between. Germline CDR1 DFQATT, CDR2 SNEGSKA (reference sequence). CDR3 size: 13 residues. The CDR3 bases are TGCAGTGCTAGTAAAGAACAGATCTACGAGCAGTACTTC. Protein product: CSASKEQIYEQYF.

J is TRBJ1-2 and V is TRBV27; 8 bases are a match to TRBD1. Losses at the gene ends were 6 bases for V and 7 bases for J; bases not matched to a gene: 7. This CDR3 region has 13 residues. Looked up from germline, CDR1 is MNHEY and CDR2 is SMNVEV (reference sequence). Here the CDR3 DNA reads TGTGCCAGCAGACCGACAGGGGCTGCTGGCTACACCTTC. As protein: CASRPTGAAGYTF.

This clone was seen just once. V and J are TRBV9 and TRBJ2-6; no reliable D call. The CDR3 totals 14 residues. CDR1 is SGDLS, CDR2 YYNGEE, per germline. V was trimmed by 0 bases and J by 4 bases, leaving 5 bases between them. The CDR3 sequence: CASSVVSGANVLTF. CDR3 nucleotides: TGTGCCAGCAGCGTAGTCTCCGGGGCCAACGTCCTGACTTTC.

J is TRBJ1-3 and V is TRBV7-2; TRBD1 is a possible D gene (6 bases). This CDR3 has 17 residues. V was clipped by 4 bases and J by 0 bases, with 16 bases between them. Germline V gene sequence: CDR1 SGHTA, CDR2 FQGNSA. In nucleotides, the CDR3 is TGTGCCAGCAGCTCTCGGGACACCCTGGACTCTGGAAACACCATATATTTT. Its protein is CASSSRDTLDSGNTIYF.

The chain links TRBV27 to TRBJ1-2, with D perhaps TRBD1 (5 bases). Germline V gene lookup returns CDR1 MNHEY and CDR2 SMNVEV (reference sequence). V was clipped by 8 bases and J by 7 bases, with 17 bases between them. This CDR3 contains 13 residues. The CDR3 DNA sequence: TGTGCCAGCGGGGTGGGGGGATCCCGTGGCTACACCTTC. This codes for CASGVGGSRGYTF.

The chain recombines TRBV19 with TRBJ1-4, with D possibly TRBD1 on 6 matching bases. V shed 9 bases and J shed 7 bases, with 15 bases lying between them. Germline CDR1 LNHDA, CDR2 SQIVND (reference sequence). This CDR3 spans 13 amino acids. The CDR3: CASGNTGSEKLFF. DNA for the CDR3: TGTGCCAGCGGGAATACAGGGAGTGAAAAACTGTTTTTT.

The V and J genes are TRBV7-7 and TRBJ2-5; TRBD1 aligns across 9 bases. CDR1 is SSHAT, CDR2 FNYEAQ, per germline (reference sequence). The CDR3 has 13 residues. CDR3 region: CASLPGQGGTQYF. Here the CDR3 DNA reads TGTGCTAGCTTACCGGGACAGGGTGGGACCCAGTACTTC.